This entry lists 10 T cell receptor beta chains sequenced from one sample in a study of blood T cell repertoires in COVID-19. TCRdb's copy holds only in-frame clones and misses some; the assay was immunoSEQ multiplex PCR. The sample includes under 200,000 clones, approximately 91% of them seen just once. The sequencing input was PBMCs or T cells enriched from blood (not recorded which). The receptors originated from a woman aged 18-30 years who had recovered from COVID-19.

Note on this clone: The junction shows a germline mismatch at one end, possibly a read error. As DNA, the CDR3 is TGTGCCAGCAGCTTAGGAGGTCTAGCCGTACACTTC. Its translation: CASSLGGLAVHF. This chain joins TRBV7-9 and TRBJ2-7; possibly TRBD2 for D (5 bases). CDR3 size: 12 residues. Germline V CDR1 and CDR2: SEHNR, FQNEAQ (reference sequence).

The chain links TRBV6-5 to TRBJ2-3; D gene unclear. This CDR3 is 14 amino acids long. V was shortened by 0 bases and J by 4 bases, with 8 bases between the two germline ends. The germline V gene encodes CDR1 MNHEY and CDR2 SVGAGI. This chain's CDR3 is CASSYSGRPDTQYF. CDR3 nucleotide sequence: TGTGCCAGCAGTTACTCAGGCAGGCCAGATACGCAGTATTTT.

The V and J genes are TRBV10-1 and TRBJ1-1; TRBD1 matches 8 bases. Trimming took 3 bases from V and 4 from J; bases not matched to a gene: 13. The CDR3 runs to 17 residues. Germline assignment: CDR1 WNHNN and CDR2 SYGVQD (reference sequence). The DNA for the CDR3 is TGCGCCAGCAGTGATTCGGCCGGGACAGGCCAGAGCACTGAAGCTTTCTTT. This sequence encodes CASSDSAGTGQSTEAFF.

This clone has just one count. The genes are TRBV4-1 and TRBJ2-7; D perhaps matches TRBD1 (6 bases). Germline CDR1 reads MGHRA; CDR2 reads YSYEKL. The CDR3 covers 16 residues. Trimming shortened V by 1 base and J by 1 base, and 14 bases separated the two germline ends. The CDR3 bases are TGCGCCAGCAGCCAAGGGGGGCCGGGTGGGTCCTACGAGCAGTACTTC. Residues: CASSQGGPGGSYEQYF.

This chain links TRBV12-5 with TRBJ2-5; D unclear. The CDR3 is made up of 12 amino acids. Germline values: CDR1 LGHNT, CDR2 FRNRAP. V shed 4 bases and J shed 4 bases, with 7 bases lying between them. CDR3 in DNA: TGTGCTAGTGGTTCTAGAGTAGAGACCCAGTACTTC. Amino acids: CASGSRVETQYF.

The chain links TRBV2 to TRBJ1-2, with 8 bases fitting TRBD1. The CDR3 is 15 residues long. CDR1 SNHLY and CDR2 FYNNEI come from the germline V gene. V lost 10 bases to trimming and J lost 0 bases; unmatched junction nucleotides: 10. The CDR3 loop is CANLVRGQTNYGYTF. The CDR3, as DNA: TGTGCCAACCTTGTCAGGGGGCAGACTAACTATGGCTACACCTTC.

The genes are TRBV28 and TRBJ2-1, with 7 bases aligning to TRBD2. J gave up 3 bases and V 7 bases, and 6 bases lay outside the gene matches. This CDR3 contains 14 residues. Germline lookup yields CDR1 MDHEN and CDR2 SYDVKM. The DNA for the CDR3 is TGTGCCAGCACCTCTGGGGGGGGCTACAATGAGCAGTTCTTC. Its protein product is CASTSGGGYNEQFF.

The chain couples TRBV7-2 to TRBJ2-3; 9 bases fit TRBD2. Germline values: CDR1 SGHTA, CDR2 FQGNSA. With 6 bases clipped from V and 3 bases from J, the junction kept 4 bases outside the gene matches. The CDR3 covers 14 residues. CDR3 region: CASSNSGRTDTQYF. Written as DNA, the CDR3 is TGTGCCAGCAGTAATAGCGGGAGAACAGATACGCAGTATTTT.

The V call is TRBV1, the J call TRBJ2-3; TRBD2, the table's D call, was not compared with the DNA. TRBV1 is assigned pseudogene status. The CDR3 runs to 12 residues. The chain's CDR3 is CTRVPGRDTQYF. The CDR3, as DNA: TGCACGAGGGTCCCAGGGAGGGATACGCAGTATTTT.

The chain joins TRBV29-1 to TRBJ2-3, with D tentatively TRBD2 (6 bases). Trimming cost V 4 bases and J 3 bases, with 14 bases left between them. Germline CDR1 reads SQVTM; CDR2 reads ANQGSEA. This CDR3 is 14 amino acids long. This CDR3 reads CSVAFSGLTDTQYF. The CDR3, as DNA: TGCAGCGTTGCATTTAGCGGACTAACAGATACGCAGTATTTT.